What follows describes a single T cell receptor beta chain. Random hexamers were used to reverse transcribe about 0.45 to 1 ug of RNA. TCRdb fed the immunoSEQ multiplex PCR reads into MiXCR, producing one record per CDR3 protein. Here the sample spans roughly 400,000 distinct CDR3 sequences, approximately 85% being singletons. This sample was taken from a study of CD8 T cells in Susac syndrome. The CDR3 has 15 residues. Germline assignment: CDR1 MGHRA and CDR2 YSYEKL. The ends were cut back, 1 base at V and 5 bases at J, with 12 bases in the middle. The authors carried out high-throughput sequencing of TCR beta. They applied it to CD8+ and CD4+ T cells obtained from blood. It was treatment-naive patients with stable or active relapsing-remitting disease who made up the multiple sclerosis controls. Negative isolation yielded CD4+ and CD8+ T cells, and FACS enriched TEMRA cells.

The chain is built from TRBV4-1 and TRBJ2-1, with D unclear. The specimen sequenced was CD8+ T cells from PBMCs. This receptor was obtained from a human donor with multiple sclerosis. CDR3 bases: TGCGCCAGCAGCCAAGTTCTTAGACTCAACAATGAGCAGTTCTTC. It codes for CASSQVLRLNNEQFF.